The entry below gives a single TCR beta chain sequence along with its context. Its antigen is still unknown. Germline V gene lookup returns CDR1 SGHRS and CDR2 YFSETQ. The CDR3 runs to 13 residues. V dropped 4 bases and J dropped 2 bases, with 9 bases sitting between them. The data stem from a study of blood T cells in healthy people across ages. Study-wide results and limits: Researchers deemed the diversity estimates from one million T cells underestimates. Diversity was higher, and naive CD4+ cells more numerous, in long-lived donors than in aged donors. With donor CMV status unknown, expanded clonotype changes were possibly confounded.

Using a J-beta primer mix together with a sample-barcoded 5' primer, a second PCR was run for roughly 6 to 11 cycles. TCRdb fed the 5' RACE reads into MiXCR, producing one record per CDR3 protein. The profile shows about 800,000 distinct CDR3 sequences, about 25% of them singletons. A further study also used this sample, focusing on T cells of mothers and their children. As reported in that work: Mothers and children who were related shared slightly more overlap than unrelated pairs, but not significantly more.

The receptor's source is a boy between 5 and 17 years old in good health. The sequenced material came from blood. The chain combines TRBV5-1 with TRBJ2-5, with D hard to call. CDR3 in amino acids: CASSSSIQETQYF. The CDR3 nucleotides read TGCGCCAGCAGCAGCAGTATTCAAGAGACCCAGTACTTC.